This is a list of T cell receptor beta chains from one sample in a study of neurological immune-mediated disorders. Each CDR3 protein gets one entry after TCRdb re-called the 5' RACE reads with MiXCR. Here the sample spans tens of thousands of distinct CDR3 sequences, less than 10% being singletons. The sequencing input was PBMCs. These receptor sequences come from a man between 25 and 39 years old in good health. The CDR3 runs from the conserved cysteine through the conserved F or W. The D gene is left open where the match is weak. Not every row has a clone size; where given, it reads once, few, many or a size class.

V gene	clone size	J gene	D gene	CDR3 DNA	CDR3 protein
TRBV5-1	many	TRBJ2-5	NA	TGCGCCAGCAGCCCTGGGCTGCGGGACCAAGAGACCCAGTACTTC	CASSPGLRDQETQYF
TRBV5-1	many	TRBJ2-1	NA	TGCGCCAGCAGCTTGTATCGGGATCCCGACAATGAGCAGTTCTTC	CASSLYRDPDNEQFF
TRBV5-1	many	TRBJ1-6	TRBD1	TGCGCCAGCAGCTTGGGGGTGACAGGGGTCGGTTCACCCCTCCACTTT	CASSLGVTGVGSPLHF
TRBV4-2	many	TRBJ2-3	TRBD2	TGTGCCAGCAGCCAAGAAAGAGCGGGAGTAGCAGATACGCAGTATTTT	CASSQERAGVADTQYF
TRBV5-1	many	TRBJ1-5	NA	TGCGCCAGCGAGACCGGGGACGGGCCTTGGAGCAATCAGCCCCAGCATTTT	CASETGDGPWSNQPQHF
TRBV7-8	many	TRBJ2-3	NA	TGTGCCAGCAGCCCGTCTGTTTCAGATACGCAGTATTTT	CASSPSVSDTQYF
TRBV7-2	few	TRBJ2-5	NA	TGTGCCAGCAGCGCCTCCATCGGGAGAGAGACCCAGTACTTC	CASSASIGRETQYF
TRBV6-1	many	TRBJ2-5	TRBD2	TGTGCCAGCATCCCTAGCGGTTGGGAGACCCAGTACTTC	CASIPSGWETQYF
TRBV7-9	NA	TRBJ2-1	NA	TGTGCCAGCAGCCTAGCCGGGACAATGGGCGATGAGCAGTTCTTC	CASSLAGTMGDEQFF
TRBV20-1	many	TRBJ2-1	NA	TGCAGTGGCTCCACTCAGGATGAGCAGTTCTTC	CSGSTQDEQFF
TRBV5-1	NA	TRBJ2-1	NA	TGCGCCAGCAGCTTGGGCAGCAACAATGAGCAGTTCTTC	CASSLGSNNEQFF
TRBV12-3/TRBV12-4	many	TRBJ2-5	TRBD1	TGTGCCAGCAGTTTAGGTGTGGCAGGGGGACAAGAGACCCAGTACTTC	CASSLGVAGGQETQYF
TRBV9	many	TRBJ1-2	NA	TGTGCCAGCAGCCCGCCGACGGCAGGGTCTGATGGCTACACCTTC	CASSPPTAGSDGYTF
TRBV20-1	many	TRBJ1-1	NA	TGCAGTGCTAGAGATGGGGGAGGGTACACTGAAGCTTTCTTT	CSARDGGGYTEAFF
TRBV5-1	many	TRBJ2-7	NA	TGCGCCAGCAGCTTGGAAGGTGGGTTCGACGAGCAGTACTTC	CASSLEGGFDEQYF
TRBV7-6	many	TRBJ2-7	NA	TGTGCCAGCAGCTTACGTTTTTCAGGGTCCTACGAGCAGTACTTC	CASSLRFSGSYEQYF
TRBV9	many	TRBJ2-3	TRBD2	TGTGCCAGCAGCGATCACCGGGGGGCGCAGCGGGGGACCACAGATACGCAGTATTTT	CASSDHRGAQRGTTDTQYF
TRBV7-3	NA	TRBJ1-2	TRBD1	TGTGCCAGCAGGCTATCTGGGACAGTTGGTGGCTACACCTTC	CASRLSGTVGGYTF
TRBV7-9	many	TRBJ2-7	TRBD1	TGTGCCAGCAGCCCGCGACAGGGCGTCAACCCCTACGAGCAGTACTTC	CASSPRQGVNPYEQYF
TRBV20-1	NA	TRBJ2-7	NA	TGTAGTGCTAAACTCCACACAAACTACGATCAGTACTTC	CSAKLHTNYDQYF
TRBV28	many	TRBJ1-2	NA	TGTGCCAGCAGTTCCGGAGGGGGGGCCAACTATGGCTACACCTTC	CASSSGGGANYGYTF
TRBV29-1	many	TRBJ1-3	TRBD1	TGCAGCGTTGACTTGACAGGGGGCTTTGGAAACACCATATATTTT	CSVDLTGGFGNTIYF
TRBV28	many	TRBJ2-7	NA	TGTGCCAGCAGTTTTCCGGGACTCGAGCAGTACTTC	CASSFPGLEQYF
TRBV28	many	TRBJ2-1	TRBD2	TGTGCCAGCAGTGGGGGGGACGAGAGCTCCTACAATGAGCAGTTCTTC	CASSGGDESSYNEQFF
TRBV10-3	many	TRBJ2-5	NA	TGTGCCATCAGTGAGCGTTGGGTACTTTCGGCCCAGTACTTC	CAISERWVLSAQYF
TRBV7-2	many	TRBJ1-2	NA	TGTGCCAGCAGCTTAGGCGGGCAGGGTAACGGCTACACCTTC	CASSLGGQGNGYTF
TRBV7-2	many	TRBJ1-1	NA	TGTGCCAGCAGCTTAGACATGGTCGGAGCTTTCTTT	CASSLDMVGAFF
TRBV7-9	many	TRBJ2-7	TRBD2	TGTGCCAGCAGCTACGGTCTAGCGGGAGCGGAGCAGTACTTC	CASSYGLAGAEQYF
TRBV7-6	NA	TRBJ1-1	NA	TGTGCCAGCAGCTTAACGCAGTCGCGAGGGAACACTGAAGGTTTCTTT	CASSLTQSRGNTEGFF
TRBV5-1	many	TRBJ2-7	TRBD1	TGCGCCAGCAGCTTGGGGGGACAGGGAATCAACGAGCAGTACTTC	CASSLGGQGINEQYF
TRBV5-1	many	TRBJ2-1	TRBD2	TGCGCCAGCAGCTTGAACCCAGCGGGAGGGTCTGCAATACGGAATGAGCAGTTCTTC	CASSLNPAGGSAIRNEQFF
TRBV6-6	many	TRBJ1-1	NA	TGTGCCAGCAGTTTGACAGCACAGACCACTGAAGCTTTCTTT	CASSLTAQTTEAFF
TRBV12-3/TRBV12-4	NA	TRBJ1-2	NA	TGTGCCAGCAGCTTGACAGTCTATGGCTACACCTTC	CASSLTVYGYTF
TRBV5-8	many	TRBJ2-7	NA	TGTGCCAGCAGCTTCCAGAGCGAGCAGTACTTC	CASSFQSEQYF
TRBV29-1	many	TRBJ2-3	NA	TGCAGCGTTGAAGGGCGAGAATCGATCACAGATACGCAGTATTTT	CSVEGRESITDTQYF
TRBV29-1	many	TRBJ2-7	TRBD1	TGCAGCGTTGGACAGGGGGTATACGAGCAGTACTTC	CSVGQGVYEQYF
TRBV20-1	many	TRBJ1-2	NA	TGCAGTGCTGCCGACAGTCTTAACTATGGCTACACCTTC	CSAADSLNYGYTF
TRBV3-1	many	TRBJ2-7	NA	TGTGCCAGCGAAGACAGGAGGCATCCGGGCGAGCAGTACTTC	CASEDRRHPGEQYF
TRBV15	NA	TRBJ2-7	NA	TGTGCCACCAGCAGACCTACTGGGCTCGGTTCCTACGAGCAGTACTTC	CATSRPTGLGSYEQYF
TRBV6-4	many	TRBJ2-4	NA	TGTGCCAGCAGTGACTCGGGCGGATCGGGCATTCAGTACTTC	CASSDSGGSGIQYF
TRBV7-2	NA	TRBJ2-7	TRBD2	TGTGCCAGCAGCTCGCCGACTAGCGGCTCCTACGAGCAGTACTTC	CASSSPTSGSYEQYF
TRBV20-1	NA	TRBJ2-1	TRBD2	TGCAGTGCGCCTATAGCGGGAGGAGGGGATGAGCAGTTCTTC	CSAPIAGGGDEQFF
TRBV28	many	TRBJ2-5	TRBD1	TGTGCCAGCAGTTTAGTCAGGGGGCGAGAGACCCAGTACTTC	CASSLVRGRETQYF
TRBV4-2	many	TRBJ2-7	NA	TGTGCCAGCAGCCAAGATGAGAGTTTGGAGTTTTTTACCTACGAGCAGTACTTC	CASSQDESLEFFTYEQYF
TRBV20-1	many	TRBJ2-7	TRBD1	TGCAGTGCCGGACAGGGGGCGTTCGACGAGCAGTACTTC	CSAGQGAFDEQYF
TRBV29-1	NA	TRBJ1-4	NA	TGCAGCGTTGAAGTCAGAGTTAATGAAAAACTGTTTTTT	CSVEVRVNEKLFF